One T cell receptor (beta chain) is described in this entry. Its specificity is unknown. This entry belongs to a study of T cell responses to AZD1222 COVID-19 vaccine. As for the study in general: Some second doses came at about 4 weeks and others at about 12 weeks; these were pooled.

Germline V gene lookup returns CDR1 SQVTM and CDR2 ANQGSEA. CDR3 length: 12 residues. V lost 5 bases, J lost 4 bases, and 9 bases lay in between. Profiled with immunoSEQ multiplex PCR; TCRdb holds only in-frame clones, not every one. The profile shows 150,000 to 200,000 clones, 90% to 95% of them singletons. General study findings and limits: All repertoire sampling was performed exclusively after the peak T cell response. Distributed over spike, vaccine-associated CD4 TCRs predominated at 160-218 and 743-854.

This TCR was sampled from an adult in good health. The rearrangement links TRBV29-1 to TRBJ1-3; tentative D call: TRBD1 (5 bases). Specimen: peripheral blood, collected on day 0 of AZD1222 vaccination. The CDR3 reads CSVQGRGNTIYF. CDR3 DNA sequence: TGCAGCGTTCAGGGACGCGGAAACACCATATATTTT.